The 20 T cell receptor beta chains in this list originate from one sample, sequenced in a study of cytomegalovirus exposure and HLA in healthy donors. The study ran its PCR with 60 Vbeta and 13 Jbeta primers. TCRdb's table, derived via immunoSEQ multiplex PCR, lists solely in-frame clones and lacks some. The sample holds some 140,000 clones; around 63% are singletons and the top ten take 1.5% to 2%. Sequencing was performed on PBMCs. The receptors were gathered from a human donor in good health.

A few counts support this clone. The V call is TRBV4-1, the J call TRBJ2-1; a weak D match, TRBD2 (5 bases). V was cut by 0 bases and J by 7 bases, with 19 bases left in between. CDR1 MGHRA and CDR2 YSYEKL come from the germline V gene. The CDR3 covers 17 residues. The DNA of the CDR3 is TGCGCCAGCAGCCAAGACTCCACGGGAATAGTCGAGAATGAGCAGTTCTTC. This codes for CASSQDSTGIVENEQFF.

This chain uses TRBV2 with TRBJ2-7; possible D gene TRBD1, 6 bases. The CDR3 sequence is 14 residues long. Germline V gene data show CDR1 as SNHLY and CDR2 as FYNNEI. V was trimmed by 5 bases and J by 2 bases, leaving 13 bases between them. CDR3 residues: CASSIRRDTYEQYF. Here the CDR3 DNA reads TGTGCCAGCAGTATCCGCCGGGACACCTACGAGCAGTACTTC.

V is TRBV28 and J is TRBJ1-5; the match to TRBD1 covers 12 bases. Germline loops: CDR1 MDHEN, CDR2 SYDVKM. CDR3 length equals 15 residues. V trimming: 5 bases; J trimming: 6 bases; junction bases outside the gene matches: 5. The CDR3 protein is CASSKGTGGGQPQHF. CDR3 nucleotides: TGTGCCAGCAGTAAAGGGACAGGGGGCGGTCAGCCCCAGCATTTT.

CDR3 in amino acids: CASSRDRTSGPGYTQYF. The CDR3 DNA is TGTGCCAGCAGCCGGGACAGGACTAGCGGCCCGGGTTATACGCAGTATTTT. The chain is built from TRBV11-3 and TRBJ2-3, with 10 positions matching TRBD2. This CDR3 is built from 17 residues. V lost 5 bases and J lost 7; bases outside the gene matches: 15. Germline V gene sequence: CDR1 SGHNT, CDR2 YENEEA.

The V and J genes are TRBV25-1 and TRBJ2-3, with D uncertain. The CDR3 runs to 13 residues. Trimming took 1 base from V and 7 from J, leaving 9 bases between them. The V gene's germline CDR1 is MGHDK and CDR2 SYGVNS. CDR3 amino acids: CASSESLTNTQYF. CDR3 sequence (DNA): TGTGCCAGCAGTGAATCTTTGACAAATACGCAGTATTTT.

The rearrangement joins TRBV5-6 to TRBJ2-7, with 10 bases lining up with TRBD2. V lost 0 bases, J lost 3 bases, and 6 bases stayed unmatched. Per the germline V gene, CDR1 is SGHDT and CDR2 is YYEEEE. The CDR3 runs 16 residues. Here the CDR3 reads CASSLAGLAGDYEQYF. In DNA, the CDR3 is TGTGCCAGCAGCTTGGCGGGGCTAGCGGGAGACTACGAGCAGTACTTC.

V and J are TRBV9 and TRBJ1-4, with TRBD1 as a possible D gene (6 bases). Germline loops: CDR1 SGDLS, CDR2 YYNGEE. The length of the CDR3 is 14 residues. The germline V and J ends were trimmed by 4 bases and 2 bases, with 9 bases remaining between them. As DNA, the CDR3 is TGTGCCAGCAGCTTACAGGGTACTAATGAAAAACTGTTTTTT. Encoded protein: CASSLQGTNEKLFF.

V usage is TRBV6-5 and J usage is TRBJ1-1; possible D gene TRBD1, 6 bases. The CDR3 is 15 residues long. Germline V gene sequence: CDR1 MNHEY, CDR2 SVGAGI. Trimming took 6 bases from V and 4 from J, leaving 18 bases between them. This CDR3 is CASSRTLGGATEAFF. The CDR3 region has the DNA TGTGCCAGCAGCCGCACCTTAGGGGGAGCCACTGAAGCTTTCTTT.

The chain links TRBV28 to TRBJ2-3; 10 bases agree with TRBD1. The CDR3 sequence is 16 residues long. V trimming: 1 base; J trimming: 3 bases; junction bases outside the gene matches: 4. In germline, CDR1 is MDHEN, CDR2 SYDVKM. The CDR3 sequence is CASSLFGTGVTDTQYF. The CDR3 DNA reads as TGTGCCAGCAGTTTATTTGGGACAGGGGTGACAGATACGCAGTATTTT.

This chain connects TRBV5-1 to TRBJ2-3, with 7 nucleotides matching TRBD1. The V gene's germline CDR1 is SGHRS and CDR2 YFSETQ. There are 15 residues in the CDR3. V shed 0 bases, J shed 5 bases, and the junction held 6 bases outside the gene matches. The CDR3 region has the DNA TGCGCCAGCAGCTTGGTTCAGGGGGTCGGAGATACGCAGTATTTT. Translated, it gives CASSLVQGVGDTQYF.

This sequence joins TRBV11-3 and TRBJ1-2; 9 nucleotides agree with TRBD1. Trimming at V came to 5 bases and at J to 8 bases, leaving 9 bases not matched to a gene. CDR1 is SGHNT, CDR2 YENEEA, per germline. The CDR3 consists of 14 residues. As DNA, the CDR3 is TGTGCCAGCAGCGACCCCGGGACAGGGCAGGGCTACACCTTC. This translates into CASSDPGTGQGYTF. Full variable domain (outside the CDR3, taken from reference TRBV11-3 and TRBJ1-2): EAGVVQSPRYKIIEKKQPVAFWCNPISGHNTLYWYLQNLGQGPELLIRYENEEAVDDSQLPKDRFSAERLKGVDSTLKIQPAELGDSAVYLCASSDPGTGQGYTFGSGTRLTVV.

V gene TRBV11-1 combines with J gene TRBJ2-1, with 7 bases that match TRBD2. V dropped 4 bases and J dropped 16; count of bases not matched to a gene: 13. CDR1 and CDR2 from the germline V gene are SGHAT and FQDESV (reference sequence). This CDR3 contains 13 residues. This CDR3 is CASSSAGVSVSFF. CDR3 bases: TGTGCCAGCAGCTCCGCGGGAGTTTCGGTCTCCTTCTTC. Variable domain in full (rest from reference TRBV11-1 and TRBJ2-1): EAEVAQSPRYKITEKSQAVAFWCDPISGHATLYWYRQILGQGPELLVQFQDESVVDDSQLPKDRFSAERLKGVDSTLKIQPAELGDSAMYLCASSSAGVSVSFFGPGTRLTVL.

The chain links TRBV29-1 to TRBJ2-5, with TRBD2 matching 11 bases. The J call could be wrong; TRBJ2-7 is a better fit for the DNA end. This CDR3 is built from 15 residues. Germline V gene sequence: CDR1 SQVTM, CDR2 ANQGSEA. The CDR3 sequence: CSAILAGGNSYEQYF. The CDR3 DNA sequence: TGCAGCGCAATCTTAGCGGGAGGGAACTCCTACGAGCAGTACTTC.

The rearrangement uses TRBV28 and TRBJ2-5; TRBD1 agrees at 8 bases. Germline CDR1 MDHEN, CDR2 SYDVKM. J lost 2 bases, V lost 8 bases, and 10 bases had no gene match. CDR3 length equals 15 residues. DNA of the CDR3: TGTGCCAGCCGCTCCCCGACAGGGGAACAAGAGACCCAGTACTTC. Translation: CASRSPTGEQETQYF.

J is TRBJ2-5 and V is TRBV29-1, with 8 bases aligning to TRBD1. Germline V gene lookup returns CDR1 SQVTM and CDR2 ANQGSEA. CDR3 length equals 14 residues. The junction had 9 bases not matched to a gene; V was cut back by 7 bases and J by 2 bases. CDR3 sequence (DNA): TGCAGCGAGCTAACAGGGGGAAGTCAAGAGACCCAGTACTTC. Encoded protein: CSELTGGSQETQYF.

This chain joins TRBV5-4 and TRBJ2-2; 11 positions match TRBD2. The CDR3 covers 16 residues. V dropped 5 bases and J dropped 0; count of bases not matched to a gene: 3. Per the germline V gene, CDR1 is SGHNT and CDR2 is YYREEE (reference sequence). CDR3 sequence: CASRTGLAANTGELFF. DNA of the CDR3: TGTGCCAGCAGAACGGGACTAGCGGCGAACACCGGGGAGCTGTTTTTT.

This chain links TRBV28 with TRBJ2-7; 9 bases line up with TRBD2. Per the germline V gene, CDR1 is MDHEN and CDR2 is SYDVKM. This CDR3 is built from 18 residues. The V gene end was trimmed by 6 bases and the J gene end by 0 bases; junction bases not matched to a gene: 15. CDR3 sequence (DNA): TGTGCCAGCAGGCCTACCCAGACTAGCGGCAAGAGCTCCTACGAGCAGTACTTC. Translating it yields CASRPTQTSGKSSYEQYF.

This clone occurred once. The chain recombines TRBV28 with TRBJ2-1, with 7 bases identical to TRBD2. Germline V gene data show CDR1 as MDHEN and CDR2 as SYDVKM. This CDR3 contains 14 residues. The ends lost 2 bases at V and 7 bases at J; junction bases unmatched: 5. The CDR3 loop is CASSLPGAGNEQFF. DNA for the CDR3: TGTGCCAGCAGTTTACCGGGAGCGGGGAATGAGCAGTTCTTC.

For the CDR3, the DNA is TGCAGCGTAAGGGGACAGGGGCTGAACACTGAAGCTTTCTTT. Protein: CSVRGQGLNTEAFF. The rearrangement uses TRBV29-1 and TRBJ1-1; 10 bases line up with TRBD1. Trimming cost V 6 bases and J 0 bases; bases outside gene matches: 4. The CDR3 sequence is 14 residues long. Germline V gene data show CDR1 as SQVTM and CDR2 as ANQGSEA.

The chain is built from TRBV5-1 and TRBJ2-7, with 10 bases that match TRBD2. CDR1 is SGHRS, CDR2 YFSETQ, per germline. CDR3 size: 15 residues. With V trimmed by 0 bases and J by 2 bases, 2 bases remained unmatched. The CDR3 region is CASSLALAGAYEQYF. The CDR3 bases are TGCGCCAGCAGCTTGGCGCTAGCGGGGGCCTACGAGCAGTACTTC. The full variable domain, completed using reference TRBV5-1 and TRBJ2-7, is KAGVTQTPRYLIKTRGQQVTLSCSPISGHRSVSWYQQTPGQGLQFLFEYFSETQRNKGNFPGRFSGRQFSNSRSEMNVSTLELGDSALYLCASSLALAGAYEQYFGPGTRLTVT.